The source of this T cell receptor beta chain is a study of cytomegalovirus exposure and HLA in healthy donors. PCR amplification relied on 60 Vbeta primers (plus 13 Jbeta primers). In the authors' workflow: Unique TCR beta chains totaled some 78 million in a later count, with about 11 million of them shared. Only in-frame clones appear in the TCRdb table, and some are missing; sequencing was by immunoSEQ multiplex PCR. V and J calls and clone size come straight from that table; D and trimming were deduced from the DNA. The sample lists 120,000 to 150,000 clones, approximately 80% occurring once. The germline V and J ends were trimmed by 4 bases and 4 bases, with 4 bases remaining between them. CDR1 is KGHSH and CDR2 is LQKENI in the germline V gene. There are 11 residues in the CDR3. A remark on this clone: No antigen is known for it.

Study results and limitations: Serostatus for CMV was the only available immune exposure information. Analysis performed later showed TCR beta chains linked to HLA being more clonally expanded than equally common others.

This clonotype originated in a boy younger than 10 in good health and CMV-seronegative. The V call is TRBV18, the J call TRBJ1-1; D is ambiguous. The sample was PBMCs. CDR3 nucleotides: TGTGCCAGCTCACAGAGCACTGAAGCTTTCTTT. It translates to CASSQSTEAFF.